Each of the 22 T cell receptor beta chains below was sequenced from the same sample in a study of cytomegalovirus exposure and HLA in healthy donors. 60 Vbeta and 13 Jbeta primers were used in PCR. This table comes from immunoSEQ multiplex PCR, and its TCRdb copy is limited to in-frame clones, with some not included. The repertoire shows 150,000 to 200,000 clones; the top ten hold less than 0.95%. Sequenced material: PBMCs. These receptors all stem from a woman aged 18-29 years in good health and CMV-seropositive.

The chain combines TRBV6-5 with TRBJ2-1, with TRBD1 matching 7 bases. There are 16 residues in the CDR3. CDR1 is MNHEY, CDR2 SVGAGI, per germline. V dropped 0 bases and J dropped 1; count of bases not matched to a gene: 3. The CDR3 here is CASSYSGRGSYNEQFF. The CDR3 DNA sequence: TGTGCCAGCAGTTACTCAGGCAGGGGGTCCTACAATGAGCAGTTCTTC.

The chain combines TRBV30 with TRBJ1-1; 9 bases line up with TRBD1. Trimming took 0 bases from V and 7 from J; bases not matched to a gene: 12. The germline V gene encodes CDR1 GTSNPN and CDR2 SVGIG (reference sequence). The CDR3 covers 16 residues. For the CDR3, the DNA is TGTGCCTGGAGTGTGCTCAACAGGGGGCTGCTCGGTGAAGCTTTCTTT. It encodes CAWSVLNRGLLGEAFF.

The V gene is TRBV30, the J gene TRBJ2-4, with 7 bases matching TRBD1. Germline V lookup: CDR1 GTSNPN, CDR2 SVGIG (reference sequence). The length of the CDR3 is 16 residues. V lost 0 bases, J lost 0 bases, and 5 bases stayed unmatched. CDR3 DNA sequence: TGTGCCTGGAGTGTAGGGGGCAGTAGAGCCAAAAACATTCAGTACTTC. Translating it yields CAWSVGGSRAKNIQYF.

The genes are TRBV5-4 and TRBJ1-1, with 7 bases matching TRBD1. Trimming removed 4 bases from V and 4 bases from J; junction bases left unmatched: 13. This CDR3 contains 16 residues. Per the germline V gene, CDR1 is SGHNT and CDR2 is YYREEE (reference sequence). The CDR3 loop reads CASSVRDSGRGTEAFF. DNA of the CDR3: TGTGCCAGCAGCGTAAGGGACAGCGGTAGAGGCACTGAAGCTTTCTTT.

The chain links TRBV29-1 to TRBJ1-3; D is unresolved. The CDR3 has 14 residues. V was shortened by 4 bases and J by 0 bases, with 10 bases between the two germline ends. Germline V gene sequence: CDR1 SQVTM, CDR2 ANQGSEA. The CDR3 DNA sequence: TGCAGCGTTGTTCCAGGCTACTCTGGAAACACCATATATTTT. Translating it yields CSVVPGYSGNTIYF.

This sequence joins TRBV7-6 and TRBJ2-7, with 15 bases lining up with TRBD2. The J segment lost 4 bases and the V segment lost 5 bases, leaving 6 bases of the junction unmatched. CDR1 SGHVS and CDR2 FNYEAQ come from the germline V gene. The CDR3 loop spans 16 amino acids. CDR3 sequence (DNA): TGTGCCAGCAGCACGCGGACTAGCGGGGGGGAATACGAGCAGTACTTC. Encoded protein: CASSTRTSGGEYEQYF.

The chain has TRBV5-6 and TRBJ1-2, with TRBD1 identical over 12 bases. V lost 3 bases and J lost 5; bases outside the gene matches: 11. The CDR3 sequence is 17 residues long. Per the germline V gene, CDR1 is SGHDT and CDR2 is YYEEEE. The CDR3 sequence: CASSWGQGARAFYGYTF. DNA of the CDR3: TGTGCCAGCAGCTGGGGACAGGGGGCGAGAGCCTTTTATGGCTACACCTTC.

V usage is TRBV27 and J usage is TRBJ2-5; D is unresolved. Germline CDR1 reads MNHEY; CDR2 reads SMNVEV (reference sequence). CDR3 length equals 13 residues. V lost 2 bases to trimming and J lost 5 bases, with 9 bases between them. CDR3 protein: CASSLGRWETQYF. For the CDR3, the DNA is TGTGCCAGCAGTTTAGGCCGATGGGAGACCCAGTACTTC.

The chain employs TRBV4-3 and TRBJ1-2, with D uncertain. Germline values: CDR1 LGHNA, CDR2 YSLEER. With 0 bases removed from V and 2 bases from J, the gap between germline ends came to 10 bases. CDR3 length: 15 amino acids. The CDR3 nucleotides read TGCGCCAGCAGCCAAGACAACTACGGGAACTATGGCTACACCTTC. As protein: CASSQDNYGNYGYTF.

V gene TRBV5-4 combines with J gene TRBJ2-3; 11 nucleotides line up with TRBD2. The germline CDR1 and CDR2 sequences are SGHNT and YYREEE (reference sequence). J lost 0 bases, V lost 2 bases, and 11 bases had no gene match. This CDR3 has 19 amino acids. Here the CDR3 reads CASSLPLAGGATSTDTQYF. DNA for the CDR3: TGTGCCAGCAGCTTACCCTTAGCGGGGGGGGCTACTAGCACAGATACGCAGTATTTT.

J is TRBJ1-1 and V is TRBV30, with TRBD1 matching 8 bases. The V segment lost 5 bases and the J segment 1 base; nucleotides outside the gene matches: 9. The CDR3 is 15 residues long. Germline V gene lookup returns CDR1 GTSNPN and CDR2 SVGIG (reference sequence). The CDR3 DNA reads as TGTGCCTGGTTTTCTAAGGACAGGGCGAACACTGAAGCTTTCTTT. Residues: CAWFSKDRANTEAFF.

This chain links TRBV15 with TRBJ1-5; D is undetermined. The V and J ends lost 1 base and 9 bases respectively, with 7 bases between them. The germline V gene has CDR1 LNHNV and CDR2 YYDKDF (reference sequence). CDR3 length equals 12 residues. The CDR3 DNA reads TGTGCCACCAGCAGAGGGCGAGGGCCCCAGCATTTT. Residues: CATSRGRGPQHF.

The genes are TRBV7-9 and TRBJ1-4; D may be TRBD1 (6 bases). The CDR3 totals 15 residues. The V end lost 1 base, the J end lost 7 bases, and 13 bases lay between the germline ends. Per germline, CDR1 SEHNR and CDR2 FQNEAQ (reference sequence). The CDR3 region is CASSLEGGQGEKLFF. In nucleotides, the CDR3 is TGTGCCAGCAGCTTAGAGGGGGGGCAAGGTGAAAAACTGTTTTTT.

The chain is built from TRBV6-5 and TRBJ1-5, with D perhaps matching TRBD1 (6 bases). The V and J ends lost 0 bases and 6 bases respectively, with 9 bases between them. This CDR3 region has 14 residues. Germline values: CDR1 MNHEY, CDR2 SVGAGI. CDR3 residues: CASSYSRGAQPQHF. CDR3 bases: TGTGCCAGCAGTTACTCTCGGGGGGCTCAGCCCCAGCATTTT.

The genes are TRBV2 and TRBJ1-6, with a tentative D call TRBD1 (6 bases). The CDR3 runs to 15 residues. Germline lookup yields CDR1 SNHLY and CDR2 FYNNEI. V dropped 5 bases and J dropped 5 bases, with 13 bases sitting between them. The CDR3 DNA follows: TGTGCCAGCAGTCTCCGGACAGTGAATAATTCACCCCTCCACTTT. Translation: CASSLRTVNNSPLHF.

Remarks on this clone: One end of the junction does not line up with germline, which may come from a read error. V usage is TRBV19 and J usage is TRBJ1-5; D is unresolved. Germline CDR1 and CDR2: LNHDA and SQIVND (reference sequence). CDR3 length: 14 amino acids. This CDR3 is CASGIGSRNQPQHF. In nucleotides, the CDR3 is TGTGCCAGTGGTATAGGCAGTCGCAATCAGCCCCAGCATTTT.

The CDR3 reads CASSEQGNTGELFF. For the CDR3, the DNA is TGTGCCAGCAGTGAACAGGGGAACACCGGGGAGCTGTTTTTT. The rearrangement uses TRBV2 and TRBJ2-2, with D tentatively TRBD1 (5 bases). V was pared by 2 bases and J by 1 base, with 5 bases between. From germline, CDR1 is SNHLY and CDR2 FYNNEI. The length of the CDR3 is 14 residues.

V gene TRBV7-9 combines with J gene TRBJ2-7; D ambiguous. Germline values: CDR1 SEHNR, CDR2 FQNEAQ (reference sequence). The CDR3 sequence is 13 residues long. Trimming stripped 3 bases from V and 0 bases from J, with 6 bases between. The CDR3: CASSFRGSYEQYF. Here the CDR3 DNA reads TGTGCCAGCAGCTTTAGAGGCTCCTACGAGCAGTACTTC. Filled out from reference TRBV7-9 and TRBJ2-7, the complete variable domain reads DTGVSQNPRHKITKRGQNVTFRCDPISEHNRLYWYRQTLGQGPEFLTYFQNEAQLEKSRLLSDRFSAERPKGSFSTLEIQRTEQGDSAMYLCASSFRGSYEQYFGPGTRLTVT.

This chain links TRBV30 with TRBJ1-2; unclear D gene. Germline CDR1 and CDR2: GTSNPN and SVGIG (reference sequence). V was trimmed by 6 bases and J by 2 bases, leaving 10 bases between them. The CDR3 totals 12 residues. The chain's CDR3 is CACKGGNYGYTF. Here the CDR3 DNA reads TGTGCCTGCAAAGGCGGGAACTATGGCTACACCTTC.

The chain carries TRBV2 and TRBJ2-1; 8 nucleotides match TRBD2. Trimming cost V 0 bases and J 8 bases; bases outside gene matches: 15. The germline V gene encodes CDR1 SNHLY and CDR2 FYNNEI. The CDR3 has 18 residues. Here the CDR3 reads CASSEALSILAEEDEQFF. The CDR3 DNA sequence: TGTGCCAGCAGTGAAGCGCTCTCGATACTAGCGGAGGAGGATGAGCAGTTCTTC. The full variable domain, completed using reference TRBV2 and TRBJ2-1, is EPEVTQTPSHQVTQMGQEVILRCVPISNHLYFYWYRQILGQKVEFLVSFYNNEISEKSEIFDDQFSVERPDGSNFTLKIRSTKLEDSAMYFCASSEALSILAEEDEQFFGPGTRLTVL.

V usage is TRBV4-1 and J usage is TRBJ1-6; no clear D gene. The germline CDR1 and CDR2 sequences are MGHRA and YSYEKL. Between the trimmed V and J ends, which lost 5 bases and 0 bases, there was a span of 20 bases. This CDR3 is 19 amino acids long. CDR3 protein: CASSWTSTLPSSYNSPLHF. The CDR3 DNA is TGCGCCAGCAGCTGGACTTCAACCTTGCCCTCCTCCTATAATTCACCCCTCCACTTT.

The CDR3 reads CASSLVQIGGYTF. The CDR3 coding sequence is TGTGCCAGCAGCTTGGTACAGATAGGTGGCTACACCTTC. The chain employs TRBV5-6 and TRBJ1-2; no definite D call. Per germline, CDR1 SGHDT and CDR2 YYEEEE. The CDR3 covers 13 residues. Trimming stripped 0 bases from V and 7 bases from J, with 10 bases between.